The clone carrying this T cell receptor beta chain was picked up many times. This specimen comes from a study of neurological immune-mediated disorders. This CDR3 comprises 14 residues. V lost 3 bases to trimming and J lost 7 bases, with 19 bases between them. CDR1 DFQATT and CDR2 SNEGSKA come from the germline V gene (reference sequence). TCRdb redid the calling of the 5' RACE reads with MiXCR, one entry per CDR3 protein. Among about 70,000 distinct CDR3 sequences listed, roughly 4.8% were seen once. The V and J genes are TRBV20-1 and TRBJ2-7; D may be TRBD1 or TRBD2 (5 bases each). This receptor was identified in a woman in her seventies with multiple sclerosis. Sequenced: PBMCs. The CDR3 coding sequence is TGCAGTGCTAGGACCCCGGGACGGCGTTGGGAGCAGTACTTC. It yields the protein CSARTPGRRWEQYF.